The text below deals with one TCR beta chain. Its antigen is not known. This sample stems from a study of a mutant IDH1 vaccine in newly diagnosed glioma. Whole-study context: Of treated patients, 62.5% were men and about 40% women, averaging around 39 years. Study-level findings and limits: Top-clonotype changes in peripheral T cells seemed unrelated to pseudoprogression.

Specified time point: week 35, safety follow-up. Every vaccination contained 300 ug of the mutant IDH1 20-mer peptide and was paired with topical imiquimod. Per the germline V gene, CDR1 is SGHTA and CDR2 is FQGNSA. This CDR3 contains 12 residues. The V gene lost 5 bases and the J gene lost 7 bases, with 12 bases spanning the gap. TCRdb keeps only in-frame clones here, not all; method: immunoSEQ multiplex PCR. The sample includes tens of thousands of clones, about 76% of them seen just once. The origin of this receptor is a woman aged 40 to 50 with glioma. Some clones in this sample may be carry-over from other donors' samples. The sample consisted of PBMCs, taken from a glioma patient whose treatment included an IDH1 peptide vaccine. The chain employs TRBV7-2 and TRBJ2-7, with a weak D call TRBD1 (5 bases). CDR3 bases: TGTGCCAGCAGCCCCTCAGGGTTGGAGCAGTACTTC. This codes for CASSPSGLEQYF.